This T cell receptor (beta chain) derives from a study of Ad26.COV2.S vaccination and SARS-CoV-2 variants. The method was immunoSEQ multiplex PCR; TCRdb's version includes in-frame clones alone and lacks a portion of them. The table shows about 480,000 clones, with around 88% occurring only once. CDR1 and CDR2 from the germline V gene are SGHTA and FQGNSA. Trimming left V 1 base short and J 2 bases short, with 6 bases between. This CDR3 comprises 13 residues. A note on this clone: The same CDR3 can be traced to other DNA sequences in this sample.

Regarding treatment: roughly 19 received Ad26.COV2.S at low or high dose, single or two shots; several received placebo; per-sample allocation not given. Sample collection was performed on day 63 after the first vaccine or placebo injection. Sequencing was performed on peripheral blood, taken in a trial of Ad26.COV2.S vaccine versus placebo. This receptor was obtained from a person between 18 and 65 years old who received the Ad26.COV2.S COVID-19 vaccine or a placebo. This chain connects TRBV7-2 to TRBJ2-7; D is unclear. This CDR3 is CASSLVGPYEQYF. DNA of the CDR3: TGTGCCAGCAGCTTAGTAGGACCCTACGAGCAGTACTTC.